Below, 5 T cell receptor beta chains from the same sample are listed, as sequenced in a study of technical replicates of blood from a handful of donors. The protocol was immunoSEQ multiplex PCR, while the TCRdb copy is restricted to in-frame clones and leaves out a portion. The repertoire includes 65,000 to 90,000 clones, 65% to 90% of them detected once, and under 5.5% sits in the top ten. The sample consisted of PBMCs. Receptor source: a human donor in good health. Some clones in this sample may be carry-over from other donors' samples.

The V gene is TRBV5-8, the J gene TRBJ2-1, with a tentative D call TRBD2 (6 bases). CDR1 and CDR2 (germline): SGHTS, YDEGEE. This CDR3 is 13 amino acids long. Trimming stripped 2 bases from V and 10 bases from J, with 13 bases between. CDR3 DNA: TGTGCCAGCAGCTTTTTGGGGGGAGGAGAGCAGTTCTTC. Translating it yields CASSFLGGGEQFF.

The CDR3 nucleotides are TGTGCCAGCAGCTTAACGCGAGTCTCCGAGCAGTACTTC. Translated, it gives CASSLTRVSEQYF. The genes are TRBV7-3 and TRBJ2-7; D call uncertain. The CDR3 has 13 amino acids. Trimming removed 0 bases from V and 6 bases from J, with 9 bases in between. Germline V gene lookup returns CDR1 SGHTA and CDR2 FQGTGA.

The chain is built from TRBV6-1 and TRBJ1-1; possibly TRBD1 for D (6 bases). CDR1 is MNHNS, CDR2 SASEGT, per germline. V lost 2 bases and J lost 1, with 14 bases in between. The CDR3 runs 16 residues. The CDR3 DNA is TGTGCCAGCAGTGAACTGTTCTCCAGGGGGAACACTGAAGCTTTCTTT. It translates to CASSELFSRGNTEAFF.

This clone was found a few times. The CDR3 DNA reads as TGTGCCAGCAGTCGTGGGACAGGGAACTATGGCTACACCTTC. Residues: CASSRGTGNYGYTF. The genes are TRBV6-5 and TRBJ1-2; 9 nucleotides line up with TRBD1. The CDR3 has 14 residues. V trimming: 5 bases; J trimming: 2 bases; junction bases outside the gene matches: 3. Per the germline V gene, CDR1 is MNHEY and CDR2 is SVGAGI.

This clone turned up a few times. The chain is built from TRBV9 and TRBJ2-2, with 12 bases identical to TRBD2. The CDR3 runs 15 residues. Germline CDR1 SGDLS, CDR2 YYNGEE. V trimming: 5 bases; J trimming: 4 bases; junction bases outside the gene matches: 3. This CDR3 reads CASSRLAGVTGELFF. DNA for the CDR3: TGTGCCAGCAGTCGACTAGCGGGAGTCACCGGGGAGCTGTTTTTT.